One and the same sample provided the 28 T cell receptor beta chains below, sequenced in a study of blood T cells in healthy people across ages. Through a sample-barcoded 5' primer and a J-beta primer mix, a second PCR was run for roughly 6 to 11 cycles. TCRdb called the 5' RACE reads again in MiXCR, with one record for every CDR3 protein. The data show around 1,900,000 distinct CDR3 sequences, roughly two fifths seen once. Sample: blood. Receptor source: a human donor in good health.

This clonotype was observed a few times. The chain carries TRBV10-3 and TRBJ2-1, with TRBD2 identical over 8 bases. The J segment lost 2 bases and the V segment lost 3 bases, leaving 3 bases of the junction unmatched. Looked up from germline, CDR1 is ENHRY and CDR2 is SYGVKD. This CDR3 spans 15 amino acids. The CDR3 coding sequence is TGTGCCATCAGTGATGGTAGCGGGGCCTACAATGAGCAGTTCTTC. As protein: CAISDGSGAYNEQFF.

The chain recombines TRBV7-3 with TRBJ2-1; the D gene is possibly TRBD2 (7 bases). This CDR3 spans 16 amino acids. CDR1 is SGHTA and CDR2 is FQGTGA in the germline V gene. V lost 5 bases and J 0 bases, leaving 14 bases between the germline ends. CDR3 protein: CASSMRGGRSYNEQFF. The CDR3 DNA follows: TGTGCCAGCAGCATGAGGGGGGGCCGCTCCTACAATGAGCAGTTCTTC.

This clonotype was observed once. V usage is TRBV6-5 and J usage is TRBJ2-4, with 7 positions matching TRBD1. The tail of the sequence fits TRBJ2-7 better, so the J call may be wrong. The CDR3 loop spans 14 amino acids. Per the germline V gene, CDR1 is MNHEY and CDR2 is SVGAGI. The CDR3 sequence: CASSYDWTGGEQYF. Here the CDR3 DNA reads TGTGCCAGCAGTTACGATTGGACAGGTGGCGAGCAGTACTTC.

This clonotype was picked up a small number of times. This CDR3 is CASSDRVDYGYTF. CDR3 DNA: TGTGCCAGCAGCGACAGGGTAGACTATGGCTACACCTTC. The genes are TRBV7-9 and TRBJ1-2; 7 nucleotides line up with TRBD1. V shed 5 bases, J shed 3 bases, and the junction held 3 bases outside the gene matches. The CDR3 spans 13 residues. The V gene's germline CDR1 is SEHNR and CDR2 FQNEAQ (reference sequence).

This clonotype was counted a single time. This rearrangement joins TRBV2 to TRBJ2-3, with a weak D call TRBD1 (6 bases). The ends were cut back, 6 bases at V and 7 bases at J, with 23 bases in the middle. CDR1 and CDR2 from the germline V gene are SNHLY and FYNNEI. The CDR3 is 16 amino acids. The CDR3: CASRGGQPWPSNTQYF. Written as DNA, the CDR3 is TGTGCCAGCAGGGGCGGACAGCCATGGCCCTCGAATACGCAGTATTTT.

The chain is built from TRBV4-2 and TRBJ1-4; D possibly corresponds to TRBD1 (5 bases). CDR3 length equals 16 residues. V lost 1 base to trimming and J lost 0 bases, with 9 bases between them. CDR1 is LGHNA and CDR2 is YNFKEQ in the germline V gene. The CDR3 here is CASSQGGGATNEKLFF. The CDR3 region has the DNA TGTGCCAGCAGCCAAGGAGGAGGGGCAACTAATGAAAAACTGTTTTTT.

The chain joins TRBV2 to TRBJ2-3, with D uncertain. CDR1 and CDR2 (germline): SNHLY, FYNNEI. The CDR3 totals 15 residues. V shed 0 bases and J shed 2 bases, with 9 bases lying between them. The CDR3 reads CASSEAVQVTDTQYF. In DNA form, the CDR3 reads TGTGCCAGCAGTGAAGCGGTTCAGGTCACAGATACGCAGTATTTT. The whole variable domain, filled in from reference TRBV2 and TRBJ2-3, reads EPEVTQTPSHQVTQMGQEVILRCVPISNHLYFYWYRQILGQKVEFLVSFYNNEISEKSEIFDDQFSVERPDGSNFTLKIRSTKLEDSAMYFCASSEAVQVTDTQYFGPGTRLTVL.

In this sample, this clonotype turned up a few times. This rearrangement joins TRBV9 to TRBJ1-2; TRBD1 aligns across 10 bases. Germline V gene data show CDR1 as SGDLS and CDR2 as YYNGEE. V shed 4 bases and J 8 bases; nucleotides not matched to a gene: 8. CDR3 length: 14 amino acids. The CDR3, as DNA: TGTGCCAGCAGCAGGACAGGGGGAGCCCCGGGCTACACCTTC. It yields the protein CASSRTGGAPGYTF. Full variable domain (remainder filled in from reference TRBV9 and TRBJ1-2): DSGVTQTPKHLITATGQRVTLRCSPRSGDLSVYWYQQSLDQGLQFLIQYYNGEERAKGNILERFSAQQFPDLHSELNLSSLELGDSALYFCASSRTGGAPGYTFGSGTRLTVV.

This chain connects TRBV7-8 to TRBJ2-4; D not resolved. This CDR3 is 13 amino acids long. Per germline, CDR1 SGHVS and CDR2 FQNEAQ. V was pared by 0 bases and J by 13 bases, with 13 bases between. This chain's CDR3 is CASSLAEQAKQYF. CDR3 nucleotides: TGTGCCAGCAGCTTAGCGGAGCAGGCGAAACAGTACTTC.

The rearrangement joins TRBV28 to TRBJ2-1; D remains unclear. The V and J ends lost 9 bases and 5 bases respectively, with 20 bases between them. The CDR3 extends over 15 amino acids. Germline loops: CDR1 MDHEN, CDR2 SYDVKM. CDR3 in DNA: TGTGCCAGTGGCAGCCTGTGGGAATTGGACAATGAGCAGTTCTTC. Translation: CASGSLWELDNEQFF.

This clonotype was counted many times. The rearrangement links TRBV4-3 to TRBJ2-1; no firm D call. This CDR3 is built from 14 residues. The germline gives CDR1 LGHNA, CDR2 YSLEER. The V end was cut by 7 bases, the J end by 6 bases, with 16 bases between. The CDR3 sequence is CASTQNLYGNEQFF. The CDR3 nucleotides read TGCGCCAGCACCCAGAATTTGTACGGCAATGAGCAGTTCTTC.

J is TRBJ2-5 and V is TRBV7-2, with D perhaps TRBD1 or TRBD2 (6 bases each). This CDR3 spans 16 amino acids. The germline V and J ends were trimmed by 1 base and 4 bases, with 16 bases remaining between them. Germline V CDR1 and CDR2: SGHTA, FQGNSA. The CDR3 coding sequence is TGTGCCAGCAGCTTAGATACGGGGGCTTTAGGAGAGACCCAGTACTTC. Its protein product is CASSLDTGALGETQYF.

This clonotype was counted a single time. The gene calls are TRBV7-2 and TRBJ2-2; 7 bases align to TRBD1. This CDR3 spans 15 amino acids. CDR1 and CDR2 from the germline V gene are SGHTA and FQGNSA. The V and J ends lost 5 bases and 5 bases, in that order; junction bases with no gene match: 8. The CDR3 sequence is CASSAGTARTGELFF. The CDR3, as DNA: TGTGCCAGCAGCGCCGGGACAGCCCGGACCGGGGAGCTGTTTTTT. Based on the CDR3 plus reference TRBV7-2 and TRBJ2-2, the full variable domain is GAGVSQSPSNKVTEKGKDVELRCDPISGHTALYWYRQSLGQGLEFLIYFQGNSAPDKSGLPSDRFSAERTGGSVSTLTIQRTQQEDSAVYLCASSAGTARTGELFFGEGSRLTVL.

This clonotype has more than one count but fewer than ten. This chain joins TRBV20-1 and TRBJ2-4; D may match TRBD1 or TRBD2 (5 bases each). The J call is uncertain, as TRBJ2-5 better fits the DNA end. This CDR3 is 13 amino acids long. Germline loops: CDR1 DFQATT, CDR2 SNEGSKA (reference sequence). Written as DNA, the CDR3 is TGCAGTGTCTCGGGAAAGGGGCGAGAGACCCAGTACTTC. Amino acid sequence: CSVSGKGRETQYF.

The rearrangement joins TRBV30 to TRBJ1-2; 8 nucleotides line up with TRBD1. Losses at the gene ends were 2 bases for V and 4 bases for J; bases not matched to a gene: 6. Germline V gene sequence: CDR1 GTSNPN, CDR2 SVGIG (reference sequence). The CDR3 sequence is 14 residues long. CDR3 protein: CAWSPGTGVYGYTF. The CDR3 DNA reads TGTGCCTGGAGTCCCGGGACAGGAGTCTATGGCTACACCTTC.

This clonotype has ten or more counts. The rearrangement links TRBV12-3 or TRBV12-4 to TRBJ2-5, with 7 nucleotides matching TRBD2. The trim removed 7 bases at V and 6 bases at J, leaving 8 bases unmatched. This CDR3 spans 13 amino acids. This CDR3 reads CASNPSGRKTQYF. The CDR3 nucleotides read TGTGCCAGCAATCCTAGCGGTCGAAAGACCCAGTACTTC.

V gene TRBV7-9 combines with J gene TRBJ2-1, with D possibly TRBD2 on 6 matching bases. There are 16 residues in the CDR3. Trimming took off 5 bases at V and 0 bases at J, with 14 bases between the two ends. Germline values: CDR1 SEHNR, CDR2 FQNEAQ (reference sequence). Written as DNA, the CDR3 is TGTGCCAGCAGCCCCATCGGGGGTATCTCCTACAATGAGCAGTTCTTC. Its translation is CASSPIGGISYNEQFF.

This rearrangement joins TRBV29-1 to TRBJ2-3; no firm D call. Germline V gene sequence: CDR1 SQVTM, CDR2 ANQGSEA. V lost 0 bases, J lost 4 bases, and 5 bases lay in between. The CDR3 spans 12 residues. The chain's CDR3 is CSVEEGADTQYF. The CDR3, as DNA: TGCAGCGTTGAAGAGGGCGCAGATACGCAGTATTTT.

The V call is TRBV10-3, the J call TRBJ2-5, with D possibly matching TRBD2 (6 bases). The germline V gene has CDR1 ENHRY and CDR2 SYGVKD. The CDR3 runs to 14 residues. V was shortened by 4 bases and J by 2 bases, with 11 bases between the two germline ends. Written as DNA, the CDR3 is TGTGCCATCAGTGCTTCGGGGGAGCAAGAGACCCAGTACTTC. Translated, it gives CAISASGEQETQYF.

As regards this clonotype: Being one base from a much bigger clone, this may be a read error. The gene calls are TRBV6-1 and TRBJ2-6; no reliable D call. V was cut by 0 bases and J by 0 bases, with 6 bases left in between. The CDR3 spans 16 residues. Per germline, CDR1 MNHNS and CDR2 SASEGT. The CDR3, as DNA: TGTGCCAGCAGTGAAGCGGTGGGCTCTGGGGCCAACGTCCTGACTTTC. This codes for CASSEAVGSGANVLTF.

This clonotype has a handful of counts. The chain combines TRBV5-1 with TRBJ2-5; tentative D call: TRBD2 (5 bases). CDR1 and CDR2 from the germline V gene are SGHRS and YFSETQ. The CDR3 is 14 residues long. V lost 7 bases and J lost 5, with 18 bases in between. The CDR3 DNA reads as TGCGCCAGCTCGCCTGGGAGTTTAGGGGAGACCCAGTACTTC. This codes for CASSPGSLGETQYF.

In DNA form, the CDR3 reads TGTGCCAGCAGCTTAGCGACGACAGGGGGTTCACCCCTCCACTTT. It translates to CASSLATTGGSPLHF. The rearrangement uses TRBV7-6 and TRBJ1-6, with 9 bases that match TRBD1. The germline V gene encodes CDR1 SGHVS and CDR2 FNYEAQ. This CDR3 spans 15 amino acids. Unmatched junction bases numbered 3, after V lost 0 bases and J lost 9 bases.

J is TRBJ2-3 and V is TRBV7-3, with 8 bases aligning to TRBD2. The V gene's germline CDR1 is SGHTA and CDR2 FQGTGA. Losses at the gene ends were 1 base for V and 0 bases for J; bases not matched to a gene: 3. The CDR3 has 16 amino acids. The CDR3 region has the DNA TGTGCCAGCAGCTTAATCGGGGGGGCGAGCACAGATACGCAGTATTTT. This sequence encodes CASSLIGGASTDTQYF.

The V gene is TRBV28, the J gene TRBJ1-1, with D perhaps TRBD1 (5 bases). Trimming pared 6 bases from V and 3 bases from J, leaving 20 bases between. The CDR3 has 16 amino acids. Germline CDR1 and CDR2: MDHEN and SYDVKM. For the CDR3, the DNA is TGTGCCAGCAGGTTGAGGCTCGGTACGGGGGACACTGAAGCTTTCTTT. Translating gives CASRLRLGTGDTEAFF.

The chain employs TRBV4-1 and TRBJ2-7; D call uncertain. Trimming stripped 4 bases from V and 7 bases from J, with 17 bases between. From germline, CDR1 is MGHRA and CDR2 YSYEKL. The CDR3 loop spans 14 amino acids. CDR3 nucleotide sequence: TGCGCCAGCAGCCTGGGTCCGCATGTTGAGGAGCAGTACTTC. Its translation is CASSLGPHVEEQYF.

This chain connects TRBV7-7 to TRBJ2-5; 7 nucleotides align to TRBD2. Germline CDR1 is SSHAT and CDR2 is FNYEAQ (reference sequence). Trimming removed 3 bases from V and 5 bases from J; junction bases left unmatched: 9. CDR3 length: 15 residues. The chain's CDR3 is CASSFGGRGGETQYF. CDR3 DNA: TGTGCCAGCAGCTTTGGAGGGAGGGGAGGGGAGACCCAGTACTTC.

This clonotype was counted between two and nine times. The junction does not match germline at one end; this may be a read error. This sequence joins TRBV10-3 and TRBJ2-5; D possibly matches TRBD1 or TRBD2 (5 bases each). CDR1 ENHRY and CDR2 SYGVKD come from the germline V gene. This CDR3 is 15 amino acids long. CDR3 amino acids: CTISDIGRGEETQYF. In DNA, the CDR3 is TGTACCATCAGTGATATCGGCCGGGGCGAAGAGACCCAGTACTTC.

V is TRBV12-3 or TRBV12-4 and J is TRBJ1-2, with D tentatively TRBD1 (5 bases). V was clipped by 5 bases and J by 4 bases, with 17 bases between them. CDR3 size: 15 residues. CDR3 coding DNA: TGTGCCAGCAGTATGGGATGGGACGGCTCCTATGGCTACACCTTC. This translates into CASSMGWDGSYGYTF.